Described below is a single TCR beta chain sequence and its context. Its antigen remains unknown. This sample was included in a study of OX40 agonist ivuxolimab in advanced cancers. Background on the study: Anti-PD-1, anti-PD-L1 or anti-CTLA-4 therapy given earlier was allowed, and 40% had some. Whole-study results and caveats: The 0.1-3.0 mg/kg partial responders had among the lowest clonal expansion.

Looked up from germline, CDR1 is LGHNA and CDR2 is YSLEER. This CDR3 comprises 13 residues. The V end lost 3 bases, the J end lost 4 bases, and 6 bases lay between the germline ends. The table came from immunoSEQ multiplex PCR; TCRdb's copy has only in-frame clones and leaves some out. Among about 45,000 clones listed, roughly nine tenths were seen once. The sequencing here drew on CD4+ or CD8+ T cells sorted from blood, taken in a trial of the OX40 agonist ivuxolimab. This TCR came from an adult with an advanced solid tumor such as melanoma, head and neck, liver or kidney cancer. The chain carries TRBV4-3 and TRBJ1-4; tentative D call: TRBD1 (5 bases). DNA for the CDR3: TGCGCCAGCAGCCAGACAGTTAATGAAAAACTGTTTTTT. It yields the protein CASSQTVNEKLFF.